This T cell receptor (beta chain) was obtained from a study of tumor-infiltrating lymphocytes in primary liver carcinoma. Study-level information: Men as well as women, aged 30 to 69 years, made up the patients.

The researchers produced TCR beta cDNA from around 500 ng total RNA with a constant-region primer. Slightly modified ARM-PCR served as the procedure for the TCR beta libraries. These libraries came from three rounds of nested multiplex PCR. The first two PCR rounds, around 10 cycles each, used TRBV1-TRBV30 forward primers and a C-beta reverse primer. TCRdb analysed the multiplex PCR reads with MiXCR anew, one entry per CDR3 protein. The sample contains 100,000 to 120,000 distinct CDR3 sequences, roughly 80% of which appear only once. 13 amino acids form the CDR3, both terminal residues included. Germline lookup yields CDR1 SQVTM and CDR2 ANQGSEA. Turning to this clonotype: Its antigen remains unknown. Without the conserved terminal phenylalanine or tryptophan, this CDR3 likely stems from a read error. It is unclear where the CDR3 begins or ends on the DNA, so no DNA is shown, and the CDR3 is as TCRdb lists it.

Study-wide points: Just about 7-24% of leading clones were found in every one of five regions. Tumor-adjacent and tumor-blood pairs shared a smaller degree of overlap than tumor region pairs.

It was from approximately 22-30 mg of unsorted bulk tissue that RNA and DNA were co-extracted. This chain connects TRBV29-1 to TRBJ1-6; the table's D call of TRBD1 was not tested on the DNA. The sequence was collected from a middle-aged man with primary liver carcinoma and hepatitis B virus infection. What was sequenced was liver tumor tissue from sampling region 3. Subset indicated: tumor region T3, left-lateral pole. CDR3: CNVGDGTNSHFHS.